Listed below are T cell receptor beta chains from one sample, sequenced in a study of T cell responses to AZD1222 COVID-19 vaccine. This table comes from immunoSEQ multiplex PCR, and its TCRdb copy is limited to in-frame clones, with some not included. The sample consists of 100,000 to 150,000 clones, 90% of them appearing once. The sample here was peripheral blood, taken on day 0 of MenACWY control vaccination. The receptors were sampled from an adult in good health. CDR3s include the opening cysteine and the closing phenylalanine or tryptophan. Each record gives: J gene, D gene, clone size, V gene, CDR3 DNA, CDR3 protein. A D gene is named only where the DNA matches it firmly. Some rows have no size entry. The others give once, few or many, or a class for an expanded clone.

>TRBJ2-3|TRBD1|.|TRBV6-1
TGTGCCAGCAGTGAAATAGGGGGCCGATATGATACGCAGTATTTT
CASSEIGGRYDTQYF
>TRBJ1-2|TRBD1|.|TRBV7-9
TGTGCCAGCAGCTTAGTTGGGACAGGGAACTATGGCTACACCTTC
CASSLVGTGNYGYTF
>TRBJ2-1|.|.|TRBV28
TGTGCCAGCAGTTTATTACCATGGCGGAGGTCCTACAATGAGCAGTTCTTC
CASSLLPWRRSYNEQFF
>TRBJ1-3|.|once|TRBV7-9
TGTGCCAGCAGCTCGTGGGACGGAGGAAACACCATATATTTT
CASSSWDGGNTIYF
>TRBJ2-7|.|once|TRBV28
TGTGCCAGCAGAAGCGGAGTACTCAGAGAAAACTCCCACGAGCAGTACTTC
CASRSGVLRENSHEQYF
>TRBJ1-1|.|.|TRBV11-2
TGTGCCAGCAACCTGGAGGTCTGGTCCACTGAAGCTTTCTTT
CASNLEVWSTEAFF
>TRBJ1-3|TRBD1|.|TRBV6-1
TGTGCCAGCAGTGACGTTACAGGGGGACGAGGAAACACCATATATTTT
CASSDVTGGRGNTIYF
>TRBJ2-3|TRBD1|.|TRBV6-5
TGTGCCAGCATGGGACAGGGTAAAGATACGCAGTATTTT
CASMGQGKDTQYF
>TRBJ2-2|TRBD1|.|TRBV5-5
TGTGCCAGCAGCCAACGGACAGGGGACACCGGGGAGCTGTTTTTT
CASSQRTGDTGELFF
>TRBJ2-5|.|.|TRBV24-1
TGTGCCACCAGTGATTTCGGAGGGGAGACCCAGTACTTC
CATSDFGGETQYF
>TRBJ2-1|.|.|TRBV4-1
TGCGCCAGCAGCCAAGTTTCTAGCGCCTACAATGAGCAGTTCTTC
CASSQVSSAYNEQFF
>TRBJ1-5|.|few|TRBV19
TGTGCCAGTAGTATAGACAGGGCGGGCAATCAGCCCCAGCATTTT
CASSIDRAGNQPQHF
>TRBJ1-1|.|.|TRBV28
TGTGCCAGCAGTTTTGCGGGGTTTGAAGCTTTCTTT
CASSFAGFEAFF
>TRBJ1-5|.|.|TRBV6-5
TGTGCCACGGACCTGGACGGGTATAGCAATCAGCCCCAGCATTTT
CATDLDGYSNQPQHF
>TRBJ2-1|TRBD2|.|TRBV7-8
TGTGCCAGCAGCTTGAGCGGGAGTTTCTACAATGAGCAGTTCTTC
CASSLSGSFYNEQFF
>TRBJ2-1|TRBD2|.|TRBV3-1/TRBV3-2
TGTGCCAGCAGCCATCTAGCGGGGGGCGGCAATGAGCAGTTCTTC
CASSHLAGGGNEQFF
>TRBJ1-5|.|.|TRBV5-6
TGTGCCAGCAGCTTTAGGCGTAATAGCAATCAGCCCCAGCATTTT
CASSFRRNSNQPQHF
>TRBJ2-5|.|.|TRBV20-1
TGCAGTGCTAGTGTGACCCAGTACTTC
CSASVTQYF
>TRBJ2-6|.|.|TRBV5-1
TGCGCCAGCAGCCCGGCGGGCCCAAACTCTGGGGCCAACGTCCTGACTTTC
CASSPAGPNSGANVLTF
>TRBJ1-6|TRBD1|.|TRBV4-1
TGCGCCAGCAGCCAAGCTTGGACAGGGTCTGATTCACCCCTCCACTTT
CASSQAWTGSDSPLHF
>TRBJ1-1|.|.|TRBV11-2
TGTGCCAGCAGCTCTAGGTTGAACACTGAAGCTTTCTTT
CASSSRLNTEAFF
>TRBJ1-5|TRBD1|.|TRBV6-5
TGTGCCAGCAAGGGACAGGGGATAAATCAGCCCCAGCATTTT
CASKGQGINQPQHF
>TRBJ2-1|TRBD2|.|TRBV7-9
TGTGCCAGCAGCTTAGACGTTCTAGCGGGAGGGAGCTCCTACAATGAGCAGTTCTTC
CASSLDVLAGGSSYNEQFF
>TRBJ1-6|TRBD1|.|TRBV23-1
TGCGCCAGCAGGAGATCGGGACAGGGGCGTAATAATTCACCCCTCCACTTT
CASRRSGQGRNNSPLHF
>TRBJ2-1|.|.|TRBV7-2
TGTGCCAGCAGCTTAGGCGAGGGGGGTGAGCAGTTCTTC
CASSLGEGGEQFF
>TRBJ1-2|.|.|TRBV5-1
TGCGCCAGCAGCCCTAGTGATCAGGGCTACACCTTC
CASSPSDQGYTF
>TRBJ2-3|.|.|TRBV11-2
TGTGCCAGCAGCTTAGGTCGCGATACGCAGTATTTT
CASSLGRDTQYF
>TRBJ2-5|TRBD1|.|TRBV5-8
TGTGCCAGCAGCCAGCACGGGACAGCCCAAGAGACCCAGTACTTC
CASSQHGTAQETQYF
>TRBJ2-7|.|.|TRBV25-1
TGTGCCAGCACTCCTTCCGGGCTAGGTAGCCACGAGCAGTACTTC
CASTPSGLGSHEQYF
>TRBJ1-4|.|few|TRBV19
TGTGCCAGTAGCCAACAGGCAACTAATGAAAAACTGTTTTTT
CASSQQATNEKLFF
>TRBJ2-5|.|.|TRBV4-3
TGCGCCAGCAGCCTCCAGTACCAAGAGACCCAGTACTTC
CASSLQYQETQYF
>TRBJ1-1|.|.|TRBV6-4
TGTGCCAGCAGTGACTATCCAGGTCGGAACACTGAAGCTTTCTTT
CASSDYPGRNTEAFF
>TRBJ1-1|.|.|TRBV28
TGTGCCAGCAGTTTAGGGGACCGATTATTGAACACTGAAGCTTTCTTT
CASSLGDRLLNTEAFF
>TRBJ2-3|.|.|TRBV27
TGTGCCAGCAGTTTAAACAGGGGGGGCGATACGCAGTATTTT
CASSLNRGGDTQYF
>TRBJ1-2|.|few|TRBV2
TGTGCCAGCAGTGAAGGGACAGCCTTAAACTATGGCTACACCTTC
CASSEGTALNYGYTF
>TRBJ1-5|TRBD1|few|TRBV28
TGTGCCAGCAGCAAAGACAGGGGCGTATATAGTGATAGCAATCAGCCCCAGCATTTT
CASSKDRGVYSDSNQPQHF
>TRBJ2-2|TRBD2|.|TRBV9
TGTGCCAGCAGCGTAGGACTAGCGGGAGGCGGCTACACCGGGGAGCTGTTTTTT
CASSVGLAGGGYTGELFF
>TRBJ1-6|TRBD1|.|TRBV7-2
TGTGCCAGCAGCTTAGTGAGGGAGGGGGCGGCCTCCTATAATTCACCCCTCCACTTT
CASSLVREGAASYNSPLHF
>TRBJ2-5|.|once|TRBV28
TGTGCCACCCATCTCAGGGGTCGAGAGACCCAGTACTTC
CATHLRGRETQYF
>TRBJ2-3|TRBD2|few|TRBV4-2
TGTGCCAGCAGCCAAGTGGTGGGACTAGCGGCAGATACGCAGTATTTT
CASSQVVGLAADTQYF
>TRBJ2-7|.|.|TRBV29-1
TGCAGCGTTGAAGGAGGGGCCTCACCCTACGAGCAGTACTTC
CSVEGGASPYEQYF
>TRBJ2-1|TRBD1|.|TRBV11-2
TGTGCCAGCAGAGGGACAGGGGCCTACAATGAGCAGTTCTTC
CASRGTGAYNEQFF
>TRBJ1-5|.|.|TRBV10-3
TGTGCCATCAGTGAGTCGGTCGGACAACCAAATCAGCCCCAGCATTTT
CAISESVGQPNQPQHF
>TRBJ1-2|TRBD1|.|TRBV27
TGTGCCAGCAGAAGGGGGCGCGACTATGGCTACACCTTC
CASRRGRDYGYTF
>TRBJ2-1|TRBD2|.|TRBV9
TGTGCCAGCAGCCCTAGGACTAGCGGGGGGGCAGTAGGTGAGCAGTTCTTC
CASSPRTSGGAVGEQFF
>TRBJ2-7|TRBD1|once|TRBV27
TGTGCCAGCAGGCTCGGACAGGAGACCTACGAGCAGTACTTC
CASRLGQETYEQYF
>TRBJ2-1|TRBD1|.|TRBV11-2
TGTGCCAGCAGCCTAAATCCGGGACAGTCCTACAATGAGCAGTTCTTC
CASSLNPGQSYNEQFF
>TRBJ2-3|.|.|TRBV19
TGTGCCAGTAGTAGCGGTAGCACAGATACGCAGTATTTT
CASSSGSTDTQYF
>TRBJ2-4|TRBD1|.|TRBV7-9
TGTGCCAGCAGCTTAGCCAGACAGGGTGGGAAAAACATTCAGTACTTC
CASSLARQGGKNIQYF
>TRBJ2-1|.|.|TRBV2
TGTGCCAGCAGTGGGGGTCCCTCGGAGTGGAATGAGCAGTTCTTC
CASSGGPSEWNEQFF
>TRBJ1-2|.|.|TRBV30
TGTGCCTGGAGTGAGACCTTGAGAGGGAACAGGGGCTACACCTTC
CAWSETLRGNRGYTF
>TRBJ2-2|.|.|TRBV7-2
TGTGCCAGCAGCTTATCAGTGCCCGGGGAGCTGTTTTTT
CASSLSVPGELFF
>TRBJ1-4|.|.|TRBV4-1
TGCGCCAGCAGCCAGTCACCGGGCTCGGCTAATGAAAAACTGTTTTTT
CASSQSPGSANEKLFF
>TRBJ2-6|.|.|TRBV19
TGTGCCAGTAGTATGGCTCGTGGGGGCGGAGGGGCTGGGGCCAACGTCCTGACTTTC
CASSMARGGGGAGANVLTF
>TRBJ2-3|.|.|TRBV24-1
TGTGCCACCAGTGATTTGAGGCTAGACTCAGATACGCAGTATTTT
CATSDLRLDSDTQYF
>TRBJ1-4|.|.|TRBV7-7
TGTGCCAGCAGCCGTTCGGTAGGGACTAATGAAAAACTGTTTTTT
CASSRSVGTNEKLFF